One TCR beta chain is described in this entry. Its matching antigen is unknown. It was considered stable Graves' hyperthyroidism when ophthalmopathy did not progress within 18 months. This sample is part of a study of T cells in Graves' hyperthyroidism and ophthalmopathy. Broader study findings: Before onset, by a median of 6.5 months, the model predicted ophthalmopathy. Blood also carried most thyroid clonotypes expanded above 0.001. Using 13 V-J features, a model discriminated ophthalmopathy from stable hyperthyroidism.

The ends were cut back, 4 bases at V and 0 bases at J, with 16 bases in the middle. CDR1 SNHLY and CDR2 FYNNEI come from the germline V gene. The CDR3 has 17 residues. Amplified regions were TCR beta CDR3 sequences from RNA transcripts. The HTBI set primed first-round TCR CDR3 RT-PCR. TCRdb used MiXCR to reprocess the multiplex PCR reads, holding one entry per CDR3 protein. Of roughly 98,000 distinct CDR3 sequences listed, roughly 40% are singletons. This chain connects TRBV2 to TRBJ1-3, with D perhaps TRBD1 (5 bases). Sequencing was performed on peripheral blood or thyroid tissue (not recorded which). The TCR was taken from a woman in her twenties or thirties with Graves' hyperthyroidism. The CDR3 DNA reads TGTGCCAGCAGTGTAAGGGCCCGGGGGGGCTCTGGAAACACCATATATTTT. It codes for CASSVRARGGSGNTIYF.